A single sample gave rise to the 22 T cell receptor beta chains below, sequenced in a study of neoadjuvant nivolumab and ipilimumab in lung cancer. Repertoires were generated with immunoSEQ multiplex PCR, while TCRdb's copy carries only in-frame clones and drops some. The table includes several thousand clones, about nine tenths detected once. Sequences were derived from tumor tissue, sampled after neoadjuvant nivolumab, alone or with ipilimumab, at or shortly before surgery. These TCRs come from an adult with non-small cell lung cancer. Some clones in this sample may be carry-over from other donors' samples.

This chain connects TRBV7-6 to TRBJ2-1; D is unresolved. Germline V CDR1 and CDR2: SGHVS, FNYEAQ. The V end lost 1 base, the J end lost 5 bases, and 9 bases lay between the germline ends. CDR3 size: 14 residues. The CDR3 spells CASSLGGFHNEQFF. As DNA, the CDR3 is TGTGCCAGCAGCTTAGGGGGTTTCCACAATGAGCAGTTCTTC.

The V and J genes are TRBV5-1 and TRBJ2-7; D remains unclear. Trimming removed 4 bases at V and 5 bases at J, with 19 bases between. This CDR3 contains 15 residues. CDR1 is SGHRS, CDR2 YFSETQ, per germline. The chain's CDR3 is CASSQNREVFHEQYF. CDR3 DNA: TGCGCCAGCAGCCAAAACAGAGAGGTGTTCCACGAGCAGTACTTC.

The chain couples TRBV7-9 to TRBJ2-7, with TRBD2 matching 7 bases. CDR1 SEHNR and CDR2 FQNEAQ come from the germline V gene (reference sequence). Trimming took 6 bases from V and 1 from J; bases not matched to a gene: 6. The CDR3 has 14 amino acids. The CDR3 is CASSPRGGSYEQYF. The CDR3 DNA sequence: TGTGCCAGCAGTCCCCGCGGGGGATCCTACGAGCAGTACTTC.

This chain connects TRBV6-5 to TRBJ2-7; possibly TRBD2 for D (6 bases). This CDR3 has 15 residues. Germline V gives CDR1 MNHEY, CDR2 SVGAGI. V was clipped by 4 bases and J by 2 bases, with 15 bases between them. In DNA, the CDR3 is TGTGCCAGCAGTTCCCCGACTAGAAATACCTACGAGCAGTACTTC. Protein product: CASSSPTRNTYEQYF.

This chain joins TRBV6-5 and TRBJ1-5; unclear D gene. V was clipped by 3 bases and J by 4 bases, with 7 bases between them. The CDR3 length is 13 residues. Germline assignment: CDR1 MNHEY and CDR2 SVGAGI. CDR3 in amino acids: CASSYSVNQPQHF. Written as DNA, the CDR3 is TGTGCCAGCAGTTATTCGGTGAATCAGCCCCAGCATTTT.

CDR3 residues: CSVASGEQFF. DNA for the CDR3: TGCAGCGTTGCTTCGGGGGAGCAGTTCTTC. V gene TRBV29-1 combines with J gene TRBJ2-1; weak D call: TRBD2 (5 bases). Germline CDR1 reads SQVTM; CDR2 reads ANQGSEA. V shed 4 bases and J shed 10 bases, with 8 bases lying between them. CDR3 size: 10 residues.

This clone was seen a handful of times. The gene calls are TRBV7-2 and TRBJ2-3; 16 bases are shared with TRBD2. CDR1 is SGHTA, CDR2 FQGNSA, per germline. The V segment lost 6 bases and the J segment 2 bases; nucleotides outside the gene matches: 8. This CDR3 has 18 amino acids. The CDR3 loop is CASSASGTSGRATDTQYF. CDR3 nucleotide sequence: TGTGCCAGCAGTGCCTCCGGGACTAGCGGGAGGGCCACAGATACGCAGTATTTT.

V and J are TRBV9 and TRBJ2-4; possibly TRBD2 for D (5 bases). The V end was cut by 1 base, the J end by 9 bases, with 11 bases between. Germline CDR1 SGDLS, CDR2 YYNGEE. The CDR3 consists of 13 residues. The CDR3 is CASSVREHGIQYF. CDR3 nucleotide sequence: TGTGCCAGCAGCGTACGGGAACACGGCATTCAGTACTTC.

The V call is TRBV5-5, the J call TRBJ2-5, with D tentatively TRBD2 (5 bases). The V gene lost 0 bases and the J gene lost 2 bases, with 11 bases spanning the gap. The germline V gene has CDR1 SGHKS and CDR2 YYEKEE (reference sequence). The CDR3 length is 15 residues. Here the CDR3 DNA reads TGTGCCAGCAGCTTGGTAGGCTCGGGGCAAGAGACCCAGTACTTC. It is translated as CASSLVGSGQETQYF.

The genes are TRBV29-1 and TRBJ1-2; TRBD1 matches 10 bases. This CDR3 is 15 amino acids long. The J segment lost 1 base and the V segment lost 6 bases, leaving 8 bases of the junction unmatched. Germline-derived CDR1 and CDR2 are SQVTM and ANQGSEA. The CDR3 nucleotides are TGCAGCGTCCGAGGACAGGGGGAGCTTAACTATGGCTACACCTTC. It translates to CSVRGQGELNYGYTF.

The rearrangement joins TRBV5-8 to TRBJ2-7, with D possibly TRBD1 on 5 matching bases. Germline V CDR1 and CDR2: SGHTS, YDEGEE. The CDR3 is 13 residues long. V lost 0 bases and J lost 4, with 8 bases in between. CDR3 in DNA: TGTGCCAGCAGCTTGGGACCAGGGTACGAGCAGTACTTC. Translation gives CASSLGPGYEQYF.

This chain joins TRBV6-6 and TRBJ1-3, with unresolved D. Trimming left V 8 bases short and J 0 bases short, with 14 bases between. Germline CDR1 and CDR2: MNHNY and SVGAGI (reference sequence). The CDR3 is made up of 15 amino acids. CDR3: CASYGQALSGNTIYF. The DNA of the CDR3 is TGTGCCAGCTATGGGCAGGCTCTCTCTGGAAACACCATATATTTT.

The rearrangement joins TRBV6-1 to TRBJ1-1, with D possibly TRBD1 on 6 matching bases. Trimming took off 6 bases at V and 5 bases at J, with 19 bases between the two ends. Germline V gene lookup returns CDR1 MNHNS and CDR2 SASEGT. CDR3 length: 15 amino acids. Here the CDR3 reads CASSPRRGARTEAFF. CDR3 sequence (DNA): TGTGCCAGCAGCCCAAGGCGGGGGGCGCGGACTGAAGCTTTCTTT.

The CDR3 sequence is CASGRVTYEQYF. The DNA of the CDR3 is TGTGCCAGCGGGAGGGTAACCTACGAGCAGTACTTC. V usage is TRBV7-8 and J usage is TRBJ2-7; 7 nucleotides match TRBD2. Germline CDR1 reads SGHVS; CDR2 reads FQNEAQ. This CDR3 is 12 amino acids long. Germline trimming cut 8 bases from V and 2 bases from J; bases unmatched to any gene: 3.

The chain recombines TRBV29-1 with TRBJ2-4; 7 nucleotides match TRBD1. The CDR3 has 13 residues. The J segment lost 4 bases and the V segment lost 5 bases, leaving 5 bases of the junction unmatched. Germline V CDR1 and CDR2: SQVTM, ANQGSEA. The CDR3 sequence: CSVLDRAKNIQYF. CDR3 DNA sequence: TGCAGCGTTCTAGACAGGGCAAAAAACATTCAGTACTTC.

The chain links TRBV30 to TRBJ2-3; no clear D gene. The V end lost 5 bases, the J end lost 0 bases, and 6 bases lay between the germline ends. This CDR3 region has 12 residues. CDR1 and CDR2 from the germline V gene are GTSNPN and SVGIG (reference sequence). CDR3 nucleotides: TGTGCCTGGGGCCCAAGCACAGATACGCAGTATTTT. This sequence encodes CAWGPSTDTQYF.

The chain couples TRBV30 to TRBJ2-1; tentative D call: TRBD2 (5 bases). This CDR3 has 15 amino acids. Germline lookup yields CDR1 GTSNPN and CDR2 SVGIG (reference sequence). Trimming removed 3 bases at V and 6 bases at J, with 18 bases between. The CDR3, as DNA: TGTGCCTGGAGCCTCCGGGGTAGTTTCACCAATGAGCAGTTCTTC. This gives the protein CAWSLRGSFTNEQFF.

This clone occurred a few times. The genes are TRBV10-3 and TRBJ2-1, with TRBD2 matching over 8 bases. Losses at the gene ends were 7 bases for V and 8 bases for J; bases not matched to a gene: 7. This CDR3 is 13 amino acids long. CDR1 and CDR2 (germline): ENHRY, SYGVKD. The CDR3 bases are TGTGCCATCAAGAGTAGCGGGATAGATGAGCAGTTCTTC. Translating it yields CAIKSSGIDEQFF.

J is TRBJ2-1 and V is TRBV6-5; D unresolved. The ends were cut back, 7 bases at V and 5 bases at J, with 15 bases in the middle. The CDR3 runs 14 residues. The germline V gene has CDR1 MNHEY and CDR2 SVGAGI. CDR3 sequence reads: CASKIGSDDNEQFF. The CDR3 nucleotides are TGTGCCAGCAAGATTGGTTCGGATGACAATGAGCAGTTCTTC.

The V call is TRBV6-1, the J call TRBJ1-2; 9 bases fit TRBD1. The CDR3 consists of 17 residues. V lost 4 bases, J lost 3 bases, and 12 bases stayed unmatched. From germline, CDR1 is MNHNS and CDR2 SASEGT. CDR3 protein: CASSGFYRQGEDYGYTF. The CDR3 nucleotides are TGTGCCAGCAGTGGTTTTTACCGACAGGGGGAGGACTATGGCTACACCTTC.

The chain has TRBV6-1 and TRBJ2-5; 8 nucleotides match TRBD1. V lost 2 bases and J lost 1; bases outside the gene matches: 6. Germline assignment: CDR1 MNHNS and CDR2 SASEGT. The CDR3 runs 16 residues. The CDR3 spells CASSEWAGGPQETQYF. In DNA, the CDR3 is TGTGCCAGCAGTGAATGGGCAGGGGGCCCCCAAGAGACCCAGTACTTC.

In nucleotides, the CDR3 is TGCGCCAGTAGTAGTGAGTACGAGCAGTACTTC. Its translation is CASSSEYEQYF. The genes are TRBV10-2 and TRBJ2-7; D uncertain. Trimming took off 9 bases at V and 4 bases at J, with 10 bases between the two ends. This CDR3 comprises 11 residues. Germline values: CDR1 WSHSY, CDR2 SAAADI.